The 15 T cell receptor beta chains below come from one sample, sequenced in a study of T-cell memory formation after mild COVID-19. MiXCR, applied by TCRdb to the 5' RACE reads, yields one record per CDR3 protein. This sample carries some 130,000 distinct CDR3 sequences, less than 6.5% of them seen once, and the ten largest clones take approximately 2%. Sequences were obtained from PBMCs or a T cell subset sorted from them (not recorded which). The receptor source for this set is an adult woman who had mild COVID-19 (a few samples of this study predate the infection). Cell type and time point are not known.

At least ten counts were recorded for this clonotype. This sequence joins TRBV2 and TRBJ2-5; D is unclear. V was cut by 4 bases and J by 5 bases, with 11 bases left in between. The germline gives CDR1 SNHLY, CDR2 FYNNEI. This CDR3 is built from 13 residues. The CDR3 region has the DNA TGTGCCAGCAGTGCCGGTAGCCGGGAGACCCAGTACTTC. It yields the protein CASSAGSRETQYF.

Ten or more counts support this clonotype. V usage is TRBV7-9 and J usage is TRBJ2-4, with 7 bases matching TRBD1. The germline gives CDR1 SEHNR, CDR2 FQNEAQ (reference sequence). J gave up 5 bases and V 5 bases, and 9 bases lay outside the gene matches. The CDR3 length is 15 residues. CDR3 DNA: TGTGCCAGCAGCCCAAAAACGGACAGGCAAAACATTCAGTACTTC. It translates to CASSPKTDRQNIQYF.

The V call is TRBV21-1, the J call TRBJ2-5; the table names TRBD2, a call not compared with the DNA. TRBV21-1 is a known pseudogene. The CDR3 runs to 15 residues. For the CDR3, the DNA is TGTGCCAGCAGCAACTTAGCGGGAGGGCCGGAGACCCAGTACTTC. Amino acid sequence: CASSNLAGGPETQYF.

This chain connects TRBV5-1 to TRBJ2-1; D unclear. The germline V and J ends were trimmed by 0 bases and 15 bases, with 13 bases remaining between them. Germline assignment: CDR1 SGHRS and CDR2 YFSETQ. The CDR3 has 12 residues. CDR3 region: CASSLEERVRFF. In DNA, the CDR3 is TGCGCCAGCAGCTTGGAGGAAAGGGTACGGTTCTTC.

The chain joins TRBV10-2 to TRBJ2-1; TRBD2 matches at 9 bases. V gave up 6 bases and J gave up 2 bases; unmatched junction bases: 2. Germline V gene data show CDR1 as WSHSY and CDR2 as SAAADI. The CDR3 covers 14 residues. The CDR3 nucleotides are TGCGCCAGCAGGAGCGGGGGGACCTACAATGAGCAGTTCTTC. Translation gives CASRSGGTYNEQFF.

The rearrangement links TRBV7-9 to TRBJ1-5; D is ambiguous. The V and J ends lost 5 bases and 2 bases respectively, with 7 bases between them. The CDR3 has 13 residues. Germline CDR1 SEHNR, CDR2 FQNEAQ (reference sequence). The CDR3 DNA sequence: TGTGCCAGCAGCCCTTGGGGCAATCAGCCCCAGCATTTT. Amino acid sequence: CASSPWGNQPQHF. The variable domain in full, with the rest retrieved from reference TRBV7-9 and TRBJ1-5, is DTGVSQNPRHKITKRGQNVTFRCDPISEHNRLYWYRQTLGQGPEFLTYFQNEAQLEKSRLLSDRFSAERPKGSFSTLEIQRTEQGDSAMYLCASSPWGNQPQHFGDGTRLSIL.

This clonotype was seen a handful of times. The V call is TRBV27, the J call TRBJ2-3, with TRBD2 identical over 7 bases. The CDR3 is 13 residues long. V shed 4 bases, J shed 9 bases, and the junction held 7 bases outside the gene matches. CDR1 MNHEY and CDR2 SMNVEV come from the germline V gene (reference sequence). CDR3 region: CASSSGGSGTQYF. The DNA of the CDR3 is TGTGCCAGCAGTTCGGGGGGTTCAGGCACGCAGTATTTT.

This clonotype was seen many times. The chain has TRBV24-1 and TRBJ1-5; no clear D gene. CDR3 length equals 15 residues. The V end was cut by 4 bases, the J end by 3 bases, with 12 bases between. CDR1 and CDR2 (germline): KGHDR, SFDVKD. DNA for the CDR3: TGTGCCACCAGTGAGTCCCCCGGGCACAATCAGCCCCAGCATTTT. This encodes CATSESPGHNQPQHF.

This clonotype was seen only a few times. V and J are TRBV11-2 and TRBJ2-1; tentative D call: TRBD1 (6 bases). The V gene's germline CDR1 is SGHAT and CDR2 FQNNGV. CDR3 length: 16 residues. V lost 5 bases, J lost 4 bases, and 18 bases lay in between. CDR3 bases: TGTGCCAGCAGCCCCGGACTTAGGGGACATTACAATGAGCAGTTCTTC. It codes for CASSPGLRGHYNEQFF.

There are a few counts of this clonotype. Here the CDR3 DNA reads TGTGCCACCAGTGCGGGGTATGGCTACACCTTC. Amino acid sequence: CATSAGYGYTF. J is TRBJ1-2 and V is TRBV24-1; D gene unclear. The germline V and J ends were trimmed by 5 bases and 5 bases, with 5 bases remaining between them. This CDR3 has 11 residues. CDR1 and CDR2 from the germline V gene are KGHDR and SFDVKD.

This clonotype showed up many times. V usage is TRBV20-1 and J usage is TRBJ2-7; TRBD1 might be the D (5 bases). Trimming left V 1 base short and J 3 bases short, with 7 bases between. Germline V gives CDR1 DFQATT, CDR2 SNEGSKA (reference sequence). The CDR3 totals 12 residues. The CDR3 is CSARAQGYEQYF. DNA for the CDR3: TGCAGTGCTAGAGCCCAGGGCTACGAGCAGTACTTC.

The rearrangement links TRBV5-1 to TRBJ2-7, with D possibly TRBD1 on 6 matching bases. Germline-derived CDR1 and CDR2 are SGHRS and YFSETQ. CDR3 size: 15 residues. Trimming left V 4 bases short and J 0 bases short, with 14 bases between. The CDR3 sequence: CASSPTIQGSYEQYF. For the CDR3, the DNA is TGCGCCAGCAGCCCAACCATACAGGGCTCCTACGAGCAGTACTTC.

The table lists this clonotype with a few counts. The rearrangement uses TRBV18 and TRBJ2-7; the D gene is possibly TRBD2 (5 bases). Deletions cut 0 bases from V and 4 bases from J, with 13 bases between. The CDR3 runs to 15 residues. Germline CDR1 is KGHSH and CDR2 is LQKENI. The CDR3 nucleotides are TGTGCCAGCTCACCACCGAGGCCTTCGGGGTACGAGCAGTACTTC. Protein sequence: CASSPPRPSGYEQYF.

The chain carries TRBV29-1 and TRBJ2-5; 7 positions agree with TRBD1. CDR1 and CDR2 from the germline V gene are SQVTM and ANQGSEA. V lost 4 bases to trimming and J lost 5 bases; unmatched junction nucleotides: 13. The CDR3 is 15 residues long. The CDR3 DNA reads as TGCAGCGTTGGACCCGGGCAGGGGGTATTGGAGACCCAGTACTTC. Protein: CSVGPGQGVLETQYF.

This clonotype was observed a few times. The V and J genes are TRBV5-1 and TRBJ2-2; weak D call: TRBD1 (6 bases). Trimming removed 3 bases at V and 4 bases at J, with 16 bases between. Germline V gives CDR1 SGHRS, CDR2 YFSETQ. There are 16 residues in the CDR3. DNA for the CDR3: TGCGCCAGCAGCTCGGGACACGCACGAGGCACCGGGGAGCTGTTTTTT. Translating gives CASSSGHARGTGELFF.